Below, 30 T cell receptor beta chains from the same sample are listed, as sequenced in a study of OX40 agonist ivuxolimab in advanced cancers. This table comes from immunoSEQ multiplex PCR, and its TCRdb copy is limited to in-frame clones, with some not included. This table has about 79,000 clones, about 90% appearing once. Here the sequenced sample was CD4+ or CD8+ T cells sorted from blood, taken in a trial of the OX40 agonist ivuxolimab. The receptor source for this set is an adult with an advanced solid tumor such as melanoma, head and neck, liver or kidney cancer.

CDR3 sequence: CATTGQLSGANVLTF. The CDR3 bases are TGTGCCACCACCGGGCAGCTCTCTGGGGCCAACGTCCTGACTTTC. The chain uses TRBV6-6 and TRBJ2-6; D is unresolved. Per germline, CDR1 MNHNY and CDR2 SVGAGI (reference sequence). CDR3 length equals 15 residues. V lost 10 bases and J lost 0, with 13 bases in between.

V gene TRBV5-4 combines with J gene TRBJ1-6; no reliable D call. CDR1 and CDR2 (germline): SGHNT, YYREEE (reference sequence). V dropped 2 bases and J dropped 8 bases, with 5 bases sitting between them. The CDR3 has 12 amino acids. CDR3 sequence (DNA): TGTGCCAGCAGCTTCTTGGATTCACCCCTCCACTTT. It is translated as CASSFLDSPLHF.

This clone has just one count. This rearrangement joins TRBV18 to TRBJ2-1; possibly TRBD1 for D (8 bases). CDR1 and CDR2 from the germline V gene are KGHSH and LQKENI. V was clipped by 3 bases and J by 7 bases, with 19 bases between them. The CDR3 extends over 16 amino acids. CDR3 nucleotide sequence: TGTGCCAGCTCACCGAAAGGCACAGGGGGGGCGAATGAGCAGTTCTTC. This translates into CASSPKGTGGANEQFF. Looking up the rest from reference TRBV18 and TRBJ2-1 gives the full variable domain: NAGVMQNPRHLVRRRGQEARLRCSPMKGHSHVYWYRQLPEEGLKFMVYLQKENIIDESGMPKERFSAEFPKEGPSILRIQQVVRGDSAAYFCASSPKGTGGANEQFFGPGTRLTVL.

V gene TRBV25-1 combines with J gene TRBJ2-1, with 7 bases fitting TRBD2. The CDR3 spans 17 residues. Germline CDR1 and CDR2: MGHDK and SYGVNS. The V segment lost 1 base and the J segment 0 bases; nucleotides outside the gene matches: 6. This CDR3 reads CASSELAGGSSYNEQFF. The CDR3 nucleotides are TGTGCCAGCAGTGAATTGGCCGGCGGGAGCTCCTACAATGAGCAGTTCTTC. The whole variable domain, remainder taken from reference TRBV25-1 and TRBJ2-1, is EADIYQTPRYLVIGTGKKITLECSQTMGHDKMYWYQQDPGMELHLIHYSYGVNSTEKGDLSSESTVSRIRTEHFPLTLESARPSHTSQYLCASSELAGGSSYNEQFFGPGTRLTVL.

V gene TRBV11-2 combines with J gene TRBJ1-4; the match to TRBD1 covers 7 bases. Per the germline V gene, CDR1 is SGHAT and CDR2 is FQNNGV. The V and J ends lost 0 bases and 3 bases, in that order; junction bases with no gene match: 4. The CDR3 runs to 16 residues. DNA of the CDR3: TGTGCCAGCAGCTTAGATCAGGGGACAGCTAATGAAAAACTGTTTTTT. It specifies CASSLDQGTANEKLFF.

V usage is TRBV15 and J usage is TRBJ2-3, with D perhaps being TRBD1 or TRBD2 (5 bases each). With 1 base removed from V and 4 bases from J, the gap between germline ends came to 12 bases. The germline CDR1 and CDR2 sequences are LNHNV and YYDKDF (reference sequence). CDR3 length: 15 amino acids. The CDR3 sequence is CATSRVRDGADTQYF. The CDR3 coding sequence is TGTGCCACCAGCAGAGTTAGGGACGGAGCAGATACGCAGTATTTT.

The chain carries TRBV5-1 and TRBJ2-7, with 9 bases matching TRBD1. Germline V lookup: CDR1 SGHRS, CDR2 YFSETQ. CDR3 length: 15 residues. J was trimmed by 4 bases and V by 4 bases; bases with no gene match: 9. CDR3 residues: CASSVGQGRFYEQYF. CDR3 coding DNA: TGCGCCAGCAGCGTCGGACAGGGGAGATTTTACGAGCAGTACTTC. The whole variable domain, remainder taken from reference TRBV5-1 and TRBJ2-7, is KAGVTQTPRYLIKTRGQQVTLSCSPISGHRSVSWYQQTPGQGLQFLFEYFSETQRNKGNFPGRFSGRQFSNSRSEMNVSTLELGDSALYLCASSVGQGRFYEQYFGPGTRLTVT.

DNA for the CDR3: TGTGCCAGCACCCTCAATAGAAATCAGCCCCAGCATTTT. It translates to CASTLNRNQPQHF. The chain carries TRBV7-8 and TRBJ1-5; no firm D call. Germline CDR1 and CDR2: SGHVS and FQNEAQ. The CDR3 is 13 amino acids. Deletions cut 7 bases from V and 4 bases from J, with 11 bases between. Combining the CDR3 with reference TRBV7-8 and TRBJ1-5 gives the whole variable domain GAGVSQSPRYKVAKRGQDVALRCDPISGHVSLFWYQQALGQGPEFLTYFQNEAQLDKSGLPSDRFFAERPEGSVSTLKIQRTQQEDSAVYLCASTLNRNQPQHFGDGTRLSIL.

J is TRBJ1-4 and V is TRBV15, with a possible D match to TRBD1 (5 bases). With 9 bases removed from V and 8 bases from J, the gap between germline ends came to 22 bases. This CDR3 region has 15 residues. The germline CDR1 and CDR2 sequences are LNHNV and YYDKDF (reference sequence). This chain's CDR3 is CATSGAGTTWEKLFF. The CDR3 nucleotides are TGTGCCACAAGCGGGGCAGGGACGACGTGGGAAAAACTGTTTTTT. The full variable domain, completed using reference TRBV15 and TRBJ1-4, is DAMVIQNPRYQVTQFGKPVTLSCSQTLNHNVMYWYQQKSSQAPKLLFHYYDKDFNNEADTPDNFQSRRPNTSFCFLDIRSPGLGDTAMYLCATSGAGTTWEKLFFGSGTQLSVL.

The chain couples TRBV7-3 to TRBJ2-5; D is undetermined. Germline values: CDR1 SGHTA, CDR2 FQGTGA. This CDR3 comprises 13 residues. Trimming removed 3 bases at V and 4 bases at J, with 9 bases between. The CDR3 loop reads CASSLWGGETQYF. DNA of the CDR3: TGTGCCAGCAGCTTGTGGGGTGGAGAGACCCAGTACTTC.

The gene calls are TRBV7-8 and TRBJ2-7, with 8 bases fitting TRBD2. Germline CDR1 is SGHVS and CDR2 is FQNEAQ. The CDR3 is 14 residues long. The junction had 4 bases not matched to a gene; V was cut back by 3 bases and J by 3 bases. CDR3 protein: CASSFSGSLYEQYF. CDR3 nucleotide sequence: TGTGCCAGCAGCTTCAGCGGGAGTCTCTACGAGCAGTACTTC.

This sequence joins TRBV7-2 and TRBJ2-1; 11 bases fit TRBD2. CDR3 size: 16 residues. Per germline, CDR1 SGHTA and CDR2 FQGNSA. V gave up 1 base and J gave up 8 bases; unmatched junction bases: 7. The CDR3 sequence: CASSLVPSGRIDEQFF. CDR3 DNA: TGTGCCAGCAGCTTAGTCCCTAGCGGGAGGATTGATGAGCAGTTCTTC.

CDR3 nucleotide sequence: TGTGCCAGCAGCAACAGGGTAACCACTGAAGCTTTCTTT. The encoded protein is CASSNRVTTEAFF. The V gene is TRBV7-9, the J gene TRBJ1-1; possibly TRBD1 for D (6 bases). This CDR3 region has 13 residues. The germline CDR1 and CDR2 sequences are SEHNR and FQNEAQ (reference sequence). Trimming took 5 bases from V and 4 from J, leaving 11 bases between them.

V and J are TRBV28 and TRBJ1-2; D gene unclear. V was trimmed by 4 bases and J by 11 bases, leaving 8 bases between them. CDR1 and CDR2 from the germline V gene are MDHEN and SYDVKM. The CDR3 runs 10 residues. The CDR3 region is CASSSYTYTF. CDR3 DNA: TGTGCCAGCAGTTCCTACACGTACACCTTC.

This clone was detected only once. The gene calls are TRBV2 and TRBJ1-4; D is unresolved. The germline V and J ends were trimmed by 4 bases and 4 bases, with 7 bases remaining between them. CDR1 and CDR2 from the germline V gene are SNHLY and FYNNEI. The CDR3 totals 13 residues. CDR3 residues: CASSVRDNEKLFF. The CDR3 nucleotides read TGTGCCAGCAGTGTTCGGGATAATGAAAAACTGTTTTTT.

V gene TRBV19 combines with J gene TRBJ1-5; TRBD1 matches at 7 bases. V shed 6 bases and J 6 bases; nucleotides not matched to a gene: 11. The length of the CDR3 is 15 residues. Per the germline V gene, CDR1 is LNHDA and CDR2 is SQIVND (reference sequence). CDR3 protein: CASRNRQGGGQPQHF. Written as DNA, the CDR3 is TGTGCCAGTAGAAACAGACAGGGCGGAGGTCAGCCCCAGCATTTT.

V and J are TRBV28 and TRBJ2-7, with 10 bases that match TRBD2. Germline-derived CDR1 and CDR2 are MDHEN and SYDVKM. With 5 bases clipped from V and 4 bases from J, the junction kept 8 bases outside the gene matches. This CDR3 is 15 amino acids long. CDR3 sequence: CASSPRASGRYEQYF. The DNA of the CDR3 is TGTGCCAGCAGTCCGAGGGCTAGCGGGAGATACGAGCAGTACTTC.

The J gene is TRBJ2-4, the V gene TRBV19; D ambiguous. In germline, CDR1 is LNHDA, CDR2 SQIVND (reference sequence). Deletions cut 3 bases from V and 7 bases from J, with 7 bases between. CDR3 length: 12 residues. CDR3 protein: CASSIGRNIQYF. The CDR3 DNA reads TGTGCCAGTAGTATTGGCCGGAACATTCAGTACTTC.

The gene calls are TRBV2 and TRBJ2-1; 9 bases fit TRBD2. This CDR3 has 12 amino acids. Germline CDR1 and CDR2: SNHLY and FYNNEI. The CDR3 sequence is CAGVAGANEQFF. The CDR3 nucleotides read TGTGCGGGGGTAGCGGGAGCTAATGAGCAGTTCTTC. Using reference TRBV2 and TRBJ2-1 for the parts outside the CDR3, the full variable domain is EPEVTQTPSHQVTQMGQEVILRCVPISNHLYFYWYRQILGQKVEFLVSFYNNEISEKSEIFDDQFSVERPDGSNFTLKIRSTKLEDSAMYFCAGVAGANEQFFGPGTRLTVL.

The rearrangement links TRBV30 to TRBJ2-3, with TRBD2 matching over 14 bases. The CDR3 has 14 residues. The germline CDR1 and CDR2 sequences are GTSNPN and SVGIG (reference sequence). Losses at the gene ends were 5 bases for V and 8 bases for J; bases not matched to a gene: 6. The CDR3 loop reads CAWGGTSGSGTQYF. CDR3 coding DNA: TGTGCCTGGGGGGGGACTAGCGGGAGTGGTACGCAGTATTTT.

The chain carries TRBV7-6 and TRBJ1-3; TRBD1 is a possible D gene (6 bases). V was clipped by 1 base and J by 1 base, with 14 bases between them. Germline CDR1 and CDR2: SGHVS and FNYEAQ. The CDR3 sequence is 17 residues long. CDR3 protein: CASSLELPRGSGNTIYF. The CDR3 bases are TGTGCCAGCAGCTTAGAATTGCCCAGGGGATCTGGAAACACCATATATTTT. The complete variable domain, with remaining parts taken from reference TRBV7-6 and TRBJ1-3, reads GAGVSQSPRYKVTKRGQDVALRCDPISGHVSLYWYRQALGQGPEFLTYFNYEAQQDKSGLPNDRFSAERPEGSISTLTIQRTEQRDSAMYRCASSLELPRGSGNTIYFGEGSWLTVV.

CDR3 nucleotides: TGTGCCAGCAGCCCCCTGGCTAGCGGGTTGTACGAGCAGTACTTC. Its protein is CASSPLASGLYEQYF. The chain links TRBV6-5 to TRBJ2-7, with 8 bases lining up with TRBD2. Germline CDR1 MNHEY, CDR2 SVGAGI. The CDR3 contains 15 residues. V gave up 6 bases and J gave up 4 bases; unmatched junction bases: 11.

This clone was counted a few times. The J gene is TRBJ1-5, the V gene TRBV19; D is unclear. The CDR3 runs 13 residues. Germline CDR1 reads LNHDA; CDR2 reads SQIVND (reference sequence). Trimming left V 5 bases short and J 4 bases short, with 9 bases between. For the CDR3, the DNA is TGTGCCAGTAGTTTGGGCCTGAATCAGCCCCAGCATTTT. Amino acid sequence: CASSLGLNQPQHF.

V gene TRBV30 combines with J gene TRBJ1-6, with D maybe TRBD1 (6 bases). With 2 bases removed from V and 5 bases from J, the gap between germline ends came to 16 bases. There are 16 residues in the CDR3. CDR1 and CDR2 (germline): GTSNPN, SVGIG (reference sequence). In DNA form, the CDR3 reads TGTGCCTGGAGTACATACAGGGAGAGGGATAATTCACCCCTCCACTTT. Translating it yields CAWSTYRERDNSPLHF.

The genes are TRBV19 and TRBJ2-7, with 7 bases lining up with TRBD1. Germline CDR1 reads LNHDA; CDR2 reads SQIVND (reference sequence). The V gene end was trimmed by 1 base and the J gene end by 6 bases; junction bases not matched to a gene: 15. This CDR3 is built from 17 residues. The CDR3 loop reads CASSIGEIFRGSGEQYF. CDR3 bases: TGTGCCAGTAGTATAGGGGAGATTTTCAGGGGGTCCGGCGAGCAGTACTTC.

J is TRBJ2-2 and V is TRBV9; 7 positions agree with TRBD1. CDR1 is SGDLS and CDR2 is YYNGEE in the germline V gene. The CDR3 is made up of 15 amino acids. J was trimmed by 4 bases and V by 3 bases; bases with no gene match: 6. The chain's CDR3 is CASSGGQQLTGELFF. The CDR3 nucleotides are TGTGCCAGCAGCGGGGGACAGCAACTCACCGGGGAGCTGTTTTTT.

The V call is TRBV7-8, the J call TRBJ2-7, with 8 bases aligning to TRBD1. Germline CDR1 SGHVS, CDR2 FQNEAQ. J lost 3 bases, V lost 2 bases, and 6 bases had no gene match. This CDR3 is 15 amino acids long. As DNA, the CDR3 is TGTGCCAGCAGCTTATACCGGGACAGGAGCTACGAGCAGTACTTC. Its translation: CASSLYRDRSYEQYF.

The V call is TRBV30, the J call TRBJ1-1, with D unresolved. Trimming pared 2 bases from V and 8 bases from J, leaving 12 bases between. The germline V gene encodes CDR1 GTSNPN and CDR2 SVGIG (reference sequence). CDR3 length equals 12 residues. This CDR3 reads CAWSPGKAEAFF. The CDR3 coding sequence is TGTGCCTGGAGTCCCGGGAAGGCCGAAGCTTTCTTT.

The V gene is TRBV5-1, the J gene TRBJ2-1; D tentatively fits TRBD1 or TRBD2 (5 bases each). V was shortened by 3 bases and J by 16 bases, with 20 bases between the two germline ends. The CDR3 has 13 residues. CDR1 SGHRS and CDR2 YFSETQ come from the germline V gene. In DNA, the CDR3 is TGCGCCAGCAGCTCGGATGAGGCCAGGGACGGTTTCTTC. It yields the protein CASSSDEARDGFF. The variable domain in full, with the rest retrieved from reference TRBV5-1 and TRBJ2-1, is KAGVTQTPRYLIKTRGQQVTLSCSPISGHRSVSWYQQTPGQGLQFLFEYFSETQRNKGNFPGRFSGRQFSNSRSEMNVSTLELGDSALYLCASSSDEARDGFFGPGTRLTVL.

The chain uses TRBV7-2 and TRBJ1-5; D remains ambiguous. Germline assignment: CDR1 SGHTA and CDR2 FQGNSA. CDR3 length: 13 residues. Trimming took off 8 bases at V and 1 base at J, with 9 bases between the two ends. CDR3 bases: TGTGCCAGCTCCCGCGAAAGCAATCAGCCCCAGCATTTT. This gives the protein CASSRESNQPQHF. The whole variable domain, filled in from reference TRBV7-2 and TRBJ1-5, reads GAGVSQSPSNKVTEKGKDVELRCDPISGHTALYWYRQSLGQGLEFLIYFQGNSAPDKSGLPSDRFSAERTGGSVSTLTIQRTQQEDSAVYLCASSRESNQPQHFGDGTRLSIL.